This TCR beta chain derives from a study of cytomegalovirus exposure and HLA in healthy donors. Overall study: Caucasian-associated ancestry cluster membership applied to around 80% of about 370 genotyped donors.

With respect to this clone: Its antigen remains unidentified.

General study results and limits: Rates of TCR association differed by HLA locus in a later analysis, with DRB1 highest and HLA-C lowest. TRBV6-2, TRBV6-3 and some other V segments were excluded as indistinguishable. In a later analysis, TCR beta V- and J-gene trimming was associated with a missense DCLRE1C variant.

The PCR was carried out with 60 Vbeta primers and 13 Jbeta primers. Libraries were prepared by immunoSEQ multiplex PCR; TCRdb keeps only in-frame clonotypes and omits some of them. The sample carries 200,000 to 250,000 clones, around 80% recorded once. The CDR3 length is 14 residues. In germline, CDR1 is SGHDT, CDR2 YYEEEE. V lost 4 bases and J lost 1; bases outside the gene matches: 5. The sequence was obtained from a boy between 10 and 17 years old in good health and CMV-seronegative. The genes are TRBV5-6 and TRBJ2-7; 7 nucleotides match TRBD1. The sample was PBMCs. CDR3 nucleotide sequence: TGTGCCAGCAGCCTACAGGGGTGGTCCTACGAGCAGTACTTC. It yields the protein CASSLQGWSYEQYF.